Below, one T cell receptor beta chain is given with its context. The sample belongs to a study of blood T cell repertoires in COVID-19. Looking at the study overall: PBMCs, B-cell-depleted T cells, or T cells were the source of the cDNA or gDNA that made up the material.

CDR1 and CDR2 (germline): MGHRA, YSYEKL. The CDR3 runs to 18 residues. Trimming stripped 4 bases from V and 0 bases from J, with 21 bases between. Measured with immunoSEQ multiplex PCR; TCRdb has only the in-frame clones, and not every one. The sample consists of about 270,000 clones, around 87% of them appearing once. The genes are TRBV4-1 and TRBJ2-5; tentative D call: TRBD2 (6 bases). Sequencing was done on a sample of PBMCs or T cells enriched from blood (not recorded which). The receptor was derived from a young woman who had recovered from COVID-19. The CDR3 sequence is CASSPGLAGGENQETQYF. The DNA for the CDR3 is TGCGCCAGCAGCCCTGGACTCGCCGGAGGGGAAAACCAAGAGACCCAGTACTTC.